Shown below are 5 T cell receptor beta chains from a single sample sequenced in a study of T cell responses to AZD1222 COVID-19 vaccine. The protocol was immunoSEQ multiplex PCR, while the TCRdb copy is restricted to in-frame clones and leaves out a portion. The profile shows fewer than 180,000 clones, around 90% of them singletons. Material: peripheral blood, obtained 28 days after the second AZD1222 dose. These receptors all stem from an adult who received the AZD1222 COVID-19 vaccine.

The rearrangement uses TRBV15 and TRBJ2-3, with 11 bases identical to TRBD1. The J segment lost 4 bases and the V segment lost 3 bases, leaving 3 bases of the junction unmatched. Germline assignment: CDR1 LNHNV and CDR2 YYDKDF (reference sequence). This CDR3 is 15 amino acids long. CDR3 loop: CATSRGGQGADTQYF. The CDR3 nucleotides are TGTGCCACCAGCAGGGGGGGACAGGGGGCAGATACGCAGTATTTT.

The chain uses TRBV10-2 and TRBJ2-1, with TRBD2 identical over 10 bases. This CDR3 comprises 11 residues. The ends lost 8 bases at V and 15 bases at J; junction bases unmatched: 7. Germline CDR1 reads WSHSY; CDR2 reads SAAADI. This chain's CDR3 is CASGAGGAPFF. The CDR3 DNA follows: TGCGCCAGCGGAGCGGGAGGGGCGCCGTTCTTC.

The CDR3 region has the DNA TGTGCCAGCAGTGAAGTCAGAGAGGGAGTTCTAGCCAAAAACATTCAGTACTTC. Translation: CASSEVREGVLAKNIQYF. The rearrangement joins TRBV6-1 to TRBJ2-4, with D perhaps matching TRBD2 (5 bases). The CDR3 is 18 residues long. The ends were cut back, 1 base at V and 0 bases at J, with 16 bases in the middle. Germline V gene sequence: CDR1 MNHNS, CDR2 SASEGT.

J is TRBJ2-4 and V is TRBV30; D is unresolved. CDR1 and CDR2 (germline): GTSNPN, SVGIG (reference sequence). The CDR3 loop spans 14 amino acids. V lost 5 bases and J lost 0, with 11 bases in between. The CDR3: CAWGPYQAKNIQYF. The CDR3 nucleotides read TGTGCCTGGGGCCCCTATCAAGCCAAAAACATTCAGTACTTC. The variable domain in full, completed from reference TRBV30 and TRBJ2-4, reads SQTIHQWPATLVQPVGSPLSLECTVEGTSNPNLYWYRQAAGRGLQLLFYSVGIGQISSEVPQNLSASRPQDRQFILSSKKLLLSDSGFYLCAWGPYQAKNIQYFGAGTRLSVL.

The J gene is TRBJ2-7, the V gene TRBV2; no clear D. In germline, CDR1 is SNHLY, CDR2 FYNNEI. The CDR3 runs to 13 residues. The V end was cut by 10 bases, the J end by 3 bases, with 16 bases between. The chain's CDR3 is CATSKQILYEQYF. CDR3 DNA sequence: TGTGCCACATCCAAACAGATTCTCTACGAGCAGTACTTC.